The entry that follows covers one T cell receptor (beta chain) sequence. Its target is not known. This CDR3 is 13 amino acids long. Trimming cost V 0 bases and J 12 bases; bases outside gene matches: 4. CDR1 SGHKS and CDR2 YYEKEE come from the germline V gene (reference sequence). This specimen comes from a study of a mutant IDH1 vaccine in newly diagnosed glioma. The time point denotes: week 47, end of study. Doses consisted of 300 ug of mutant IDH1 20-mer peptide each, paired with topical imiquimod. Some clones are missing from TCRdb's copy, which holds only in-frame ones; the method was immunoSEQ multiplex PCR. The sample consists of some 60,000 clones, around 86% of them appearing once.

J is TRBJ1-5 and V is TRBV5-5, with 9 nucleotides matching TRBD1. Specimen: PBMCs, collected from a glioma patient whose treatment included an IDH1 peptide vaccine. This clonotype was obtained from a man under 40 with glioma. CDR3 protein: CASSLAPDRGQHF. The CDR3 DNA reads TGTGCCAGCAGCTTGGCTCCGGACAGGGGCCAGCATTTT. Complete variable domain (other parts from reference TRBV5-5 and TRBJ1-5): DAGVTQSPTHLIKTRGQQVTLRCSPISGHKSVSWYQQVLGQGPQFIFQYYEKEERGRGNFPDRFSARQFPNYSSELNVNALLLGDSALYLCASSLAPDRGQHFGDGTRLSIL.